The sequence of this T cell receptor beta chain was determined in a study of cytomegalovirus exposure and HLA in healthy donors (dated by TCRdb to about 2017). Looking at the study overall: In an earlier analysis of fewer than 750 of the donors, less than 350 Gb of sequence data and approximately 120 million unique TCR beta sequences from about 179 million T cells were reported. To predict cytomegalovirus infection status, the study combined high-throughput TCR immunosequencing, statistical association of individual TCRs with disease status, and machine learning. Roughly 300 gigabases of sequencing data and approximately 92 million unique TCR sequences made up an early release that covered 500 to 650 HLA-typed donors. The genetic ancestry cluster associated with self-reported Caucasian donors included around four fifths of the roughly 390 genotyped donors. Besides the first cohort of approximately 710 subjects, a separate validation cohort made up of around 120 different subjects was used. Genome-wide SNP genotypes for about 55% of the roughly 670 donors were used in a later genetic analysis, which treated that subset as a discovery cohort. HLA typing included class I and class II loci at four-digit resolution. The study was designed to test whether signatures of past pathogen exposure could be identified by cataloging public T cell receptors. An earlier analysis of approximately 630 of the donors applied high-throughput TCR beta sequencing to assess whether each TCR beta V gene segment acted as functional or pseudogenic. Using immunosequencing, the study profiled T cell repertoires from about 650 subjects and related those repertoires to cytomegalovirus serostatus. The number of donors typed differed by locus, with about 629-630 for A, B, C, DRB1 and DQB1, roughly 520 for DQA1, 600 to 610 for DPA1, and approximately 470 for DPB1. Across around 400 genotyped donors of the cohort, an average of roughly 250,000 unique TCR beta nucleotide sequences per donor were sequenced, and roughly 20% of those sequences were non-productive. Because of strong linkage in the cohort, roughly 5 DR-DQ haplotypes were treated as single units for association and clustering. Donor age, sex, ethnicity and CMV serostatus were compiled together with the repertoire data. To study patterns of TCR occurrence, a later analysis re-analyzed previously published TCR beta repertoires from 650 to 750 donors and added high-resolution HLA genotyping. Rather than using new phenotypic data, the later analysis identified candidate immune exposures from TCR beta sequences and from how often those sequences occurred across donors. All discovery cohort repertoires had been generated on a single sequencing platform. Overall study results and their limits: The earlier analysis of around 600 of the donors excluded approximately 15 rarely observed V segments, including chromosome 9 orphons, because counts were too low. Assigning TCR associations to individual alleles was difficult when HLA alleles, especially DR and DQ, strongly co-occurred. An association between a missense DCLRE1C variant and V-gene and J-gene trimming of TCR beta chains was found in a later genetic analysis and replicated in an independent cohort. At a false discovery rate of 0.05, a later analysis linked 15,000 to 20,000 TCR beta sequences to specific HLA alleles. In an earlier analysis of approximately 590 of the donors, most TCR beta V segments appeared in productive rearrangements about 87% or about 30% of the time, broadly matching IMGT annotations. In a later genetic analysis, fewer N-insertions in productive TCRs were reported among donors in an Asian-associated ancestry cluster than the roughly 700-donor mean. Roughly uniform sequencing depth across donors was assumed in presence/absence analyses, although this assumption may not hold. A later analysis found that TCR association rates varied across HLA loci, with DRB1 alleles showing the most associated TCRs and HLA-C alleles the fewest. Several of the top co-occurrence clusters appeared to be linked to parvovirus B19, influenza, CMV and Epstein-Barr virus, according to a later analysis. Linkage disequilibrium might explain the correlated functional status among segregating V segments, but an unknown experimental factor could not be ruled out. In a later analysis, HLA-associated TCR beta chains were found to be more clonally expanded and to have lower generation probabilities than equally common non-associated chains. In vitro tests confirmed that three of the cytomegalovirus-associated TCR beta chains recognize cytomegalovirus antigens. According to a later analysis, most CMV-associated TCR beta chains appeared to be HLA-restricted, and the HLA associations seemed to be driven largely by CMV exposure. Some IMGT-functional V segments, including TRBV6-2 and TRBV6-3, could not be told apart with the 87-base-pair reads, so those segments were excluded. In both the original and validation cohorts, the classifier was reported to diagnose cytomegalovirus status with high specificity and sensitivity. Only TCR beta chains were sequenced in this cohort, and the absence of alpha or paired-chain data limited detectable features. Most TCR sequences were seen in very few donors, while some public TCRs were found in many individuals. The only immune exposure information available for the cohort was CMV serostatus. The study gave a list of some 150 TCR beta chains associated with cytomegalovirus. Because HLA typing was missing for some donors at each locus, association tests included only the typed subset. A further reported finding was that TCR beta sequences accurately predicted the HLA-A and HLA-B alleles for most subjects in the first cohort. According to the authors, the approach could potentially be generalized to other disease states and immunological phenotypes. A cluster of highly shared sequence variants was judged likely to represent a technical artifact of the sequencing pipeline.

Trimming at the junction amounts to 3 bases on V and 0 bases on J, and the germline ends lie 9 bases apart. From the cysteine up to the phenylalanine, the CDR3 has a length of 15 residues. Just the 45-base CDR3 DNA is kept, in frame starting at base 1. The germline V gene gives CDR1 as KGHSH and CDR2 as LQKENI. In total, just over 650 healthy bone marrow donors made up the cohort. At the time of sampling, all cohort members were nominally healthy, though unrecorded immune exposures were likely present. The donor tested CMV seronegative, placing the donor among the 352 seronegative members of the cohort. A peripheral blood sample was collected from each donor, and TCR beta sequencing was performed on peripheral blood mononuclear cells. Genomic DNA was extracted from the blood cell samples with the Qiagen DNeasy Blood Extraction Kit. The library was made by the immunoSEQ multiplex PCR assay. The multiplex PCR relied on a mix of 60 forward primers for TCR Vbeta segments and 13 reverse primers for TCR Jbeta segments. A multiplex PCR assay on genomic DNA amplified the CDR3 region of rearranged TCR beta genes. The amplified TCR beta libraries were sequenced on the Illumina HiSeq System as 87-base-pair reads. The authors' pipeline ran thus. Across the roughly 600 repertoires, a later analysis counted approximately 75 million unique TCR beta chains, around 11 million of which were shared by at least two donors. A nearest-neighbor algorithm error-corrected the raw reads and collapsed the reads into unique sequences, merging closely related sequences to remove PCR and sequencing errors. To assign V, D and J gene segments, CDR3 sequences were aligned to IMGT reference sequences. For a sequence to be retained, a match of at least six nucleotides was required to both a V gene segment and a J gene segment. A rearrangement counted as productive if the CDR3 had no stop codons and remained in frame with V and J, and every other rearrangement counted as non-productive. CDR3 was defined according to IMGT convention as the region running from the second conserved V-encoded cysteine to the conserved J-encoded phenylalanine. The earlier analysis of fewer than 700 of the donors excluded sequences that lacked an unambiguous match to a single V gene segment. In an earlier analysis of 450 to 750 of the donors, a V segment was called functional when productive rearrangements were above 56.7%, and segregating when the standard deviation between donors exceeded 5%. To diagnose cytomegalovirus status from the catalog of TCR beta chain sequences, a statistical classification framework was built. In a later analysis, TCR nucleotide sequences were compared against IMGT/GENE-DB human TR gene sequences so that V and J genes could be assigned. Using the TCRdist pipeline, a later analysis assigned CDR3 sequences along with most-parsimonious VDJ recombination scenarios. In a later analysis, each TCR beta chain was defined by its CDR3 amino acid sequence together with its V-gene family, and reads without a unique V-gene family were excluded. As a way to deal with suspected cross-contamination and a sequencing artifact, a later analysis dropped 450 to 600 nucleotide sequences that were highly shared and had low generation probability. In a later analysis, a clonal expansion index was calculated for each public chain from normalized within-repertoire ranks of inferred template counts. In a later analysis, generation probabilities were computed with a VDJ recombination model fitted to out-of-frame rearrangements, and the resulting probabilities were checked against IGoR. A later analysis scored TCR-TCR, TCR-HLA and TCR-CMV co-occurrence with hypergeometric tests, applying a repertoire-size bias correction to TCR pairs. In a later analysis, false discovery rates were estimated by permuting HLA or CMV assignments 20 times. In a later analysis, co-occurring TCRs were grouped using DBSCAN, with TCRdist sequence similarity added in when clustering inside HLA-allele-positive subsets. Repertoires with fewer than 30,000 or more than 120,000 public chains were left out of co-occurrence clustering, as were five repertoires with anomalous nucleotide sharing. The immuneACCESS repertoire file appears here via TCRdb, limited to in-frame rearrangements. These files lack a portion of the clones; in checked studies, under half of the deficit traces to unresolved V genes, and the cause of the others is not known. The V and J calls and the clone size are those of that table, but D and trimming were determined from the DNA. The sample includes about 190,000 clones, with around 85% observed a single time. The top ten hold 1% of the sample.

This clone has only a few counts. No cognate antigen has been identified for it. No much larger clonotype is one base removed from it; base qualities were not supplied. Sequenced sample: PBMCs. This TCR derives from a boy aged 2 to 9 in good health and CMV-seronegative. Recombination connected TRBV18 to TRBJ2-1; D gene: possibly TRBD1, on 5 matching bases. For the CDR3, the sequence is CASSPDSRSYNEQFF. Read as DNA, the sequence is TGTGCCAGCTCACCCGACAGTCGCTCCTACAATGAGCAGTTCTTC.